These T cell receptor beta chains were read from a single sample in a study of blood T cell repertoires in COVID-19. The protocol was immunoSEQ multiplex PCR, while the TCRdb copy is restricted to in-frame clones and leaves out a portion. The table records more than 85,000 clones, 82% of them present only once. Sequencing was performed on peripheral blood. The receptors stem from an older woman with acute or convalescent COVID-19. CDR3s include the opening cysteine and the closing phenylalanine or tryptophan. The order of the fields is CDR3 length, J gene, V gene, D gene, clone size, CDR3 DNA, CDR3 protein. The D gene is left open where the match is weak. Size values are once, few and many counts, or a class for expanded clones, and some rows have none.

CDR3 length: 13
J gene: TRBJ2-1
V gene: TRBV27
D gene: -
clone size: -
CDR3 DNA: TGTGCCAGCAGTTTTCGGTATAGCGTTCCGCAGTTCTTC
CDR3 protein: CASSFRYSVPQFF

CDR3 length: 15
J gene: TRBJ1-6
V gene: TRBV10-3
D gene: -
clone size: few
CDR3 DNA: TGTGCCATCAGGAGAACGAGGATATTGGATTCACCCCTCCACTTT
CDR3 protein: CAIRRTRILDSPLHF

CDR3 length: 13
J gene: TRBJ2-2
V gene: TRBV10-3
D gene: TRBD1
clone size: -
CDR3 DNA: TGTGCCATCACAGGGGAAGGGGGCGAGGAGCTGTTTTTT
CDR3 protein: CAITGEGGEELFF

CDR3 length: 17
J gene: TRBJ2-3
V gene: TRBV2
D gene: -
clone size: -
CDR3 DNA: TGTGCCAGCAGTGATCCCCTATGGGGGGAACGCACAGATACGCAGTATTTT
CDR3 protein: CASSDPLWGERTDTQYF

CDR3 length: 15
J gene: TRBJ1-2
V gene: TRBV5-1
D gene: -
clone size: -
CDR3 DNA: TGCGCCAGCAGCTCGTCGACTGGGGGCCTTGTCCGCTACACCTTC
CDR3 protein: CASSSSTGGLVRYTF

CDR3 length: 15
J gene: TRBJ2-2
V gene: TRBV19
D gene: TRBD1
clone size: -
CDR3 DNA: TGTGCCAGTAGTCGGACAGGGGTTGATGGCGGGGAGCTGTTTTTT
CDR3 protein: CASSRTGVDGGELFF

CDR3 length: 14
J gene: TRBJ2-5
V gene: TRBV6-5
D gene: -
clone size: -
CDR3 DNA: TGTGCCAGCAGCCCCAGGGGGCGGGGGGAGACCCAGTACTTC
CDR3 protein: CASSPRGRGETQYF

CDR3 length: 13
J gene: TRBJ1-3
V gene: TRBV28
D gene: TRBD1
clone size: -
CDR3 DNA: TGTGCCAGCAGGCTGACAGGGCGAAACACCATATATTTT
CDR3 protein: CASRLTGRNTIYF

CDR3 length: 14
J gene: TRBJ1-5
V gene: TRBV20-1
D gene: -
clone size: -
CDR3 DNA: TGCAGTGCTAGTAGGGGATTCCTAGATCAGCCCCAGCATTTT
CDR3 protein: CSASRGFLDQPQHF

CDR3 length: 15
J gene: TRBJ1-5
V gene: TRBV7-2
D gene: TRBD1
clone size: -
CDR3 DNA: TGTGCCAGCAGCTTCATGACAGGGACCAATCAGCCCCAGCATTTT
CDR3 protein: CASSFMTGTNQPQHF

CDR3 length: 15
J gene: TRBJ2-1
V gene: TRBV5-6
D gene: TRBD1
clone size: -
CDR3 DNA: TGTGCCAGCAGCTCTACCCGGACAGGGAACAATGAGCAGTTCTTC
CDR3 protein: CASSSTRTGNNEQFF

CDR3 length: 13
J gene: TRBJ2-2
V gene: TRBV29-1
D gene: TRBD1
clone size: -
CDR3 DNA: TGCAGCGTTGGTGTGACAGGGACCGGGGAGCTGTTTTTT
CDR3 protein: CSVGVTGTGELFF

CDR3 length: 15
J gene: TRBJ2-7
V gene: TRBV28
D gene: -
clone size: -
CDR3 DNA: TGTGCCAGCAGTTTATTCCCCAGGGTTACCTACGAGCAGTACTTC
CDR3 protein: CASSLFPRVTYEQYF

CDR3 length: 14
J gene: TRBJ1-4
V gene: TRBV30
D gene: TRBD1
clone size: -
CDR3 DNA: TGTGCCTGGAGGGTGGGACAGGGGGTTGAAAAACTGTTTTTT
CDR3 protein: CAWRVGQGVEKLFF

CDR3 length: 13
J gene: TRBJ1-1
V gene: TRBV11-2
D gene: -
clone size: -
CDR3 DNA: TGTGCCAGCAGCTTAGGCAGAAACACTGAAGCTTTCTTT
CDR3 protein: CASSLGRNTEAFF

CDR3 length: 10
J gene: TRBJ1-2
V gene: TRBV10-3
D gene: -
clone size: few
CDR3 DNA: TGTGCCACTGGTGGGGGCGGCTACACCTTC
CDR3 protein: CATGGGGYTF

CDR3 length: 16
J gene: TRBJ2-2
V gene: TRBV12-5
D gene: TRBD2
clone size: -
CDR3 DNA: TGTGCTAGTGCCTCATTCCGGGGGGGCAACACCGGGGAGCTGTTTTTT
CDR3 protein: CASASFRGGNTGELFF

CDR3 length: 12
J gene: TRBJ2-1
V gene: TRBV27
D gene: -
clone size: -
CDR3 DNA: TGTGCCAGCAGAATTGGGGCAGGGTCGCTGTTCTTC
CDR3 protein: CASRIGAGSLFF

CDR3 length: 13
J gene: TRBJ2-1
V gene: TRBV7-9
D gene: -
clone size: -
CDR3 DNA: TGTGCCAGCAGCTTAGCTGGCAGTAATGAGCAGTTCTTC
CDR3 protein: CASSLAGSNEQFF

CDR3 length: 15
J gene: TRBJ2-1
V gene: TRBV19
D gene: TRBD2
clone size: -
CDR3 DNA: TGTGCCACAGCGGGGGGCCGACAGGGCGGCGATGAGCAGTTCTTC
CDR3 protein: CATAGGRQGGDEQFF

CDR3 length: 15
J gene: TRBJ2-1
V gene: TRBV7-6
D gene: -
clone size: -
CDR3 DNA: TGTGCCAGCAGCTCGACTAGGGGCAAATACAATGAGCAGTTCTTC
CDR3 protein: CASSSTRGKYNEQFF

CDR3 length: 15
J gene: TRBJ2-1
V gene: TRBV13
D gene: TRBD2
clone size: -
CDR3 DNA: TGTGCCAGCAGCACCCGGGCTAGCGGGGGCCTTGAGCAGTTCTTC
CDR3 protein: CASSTRASGGLEQFF

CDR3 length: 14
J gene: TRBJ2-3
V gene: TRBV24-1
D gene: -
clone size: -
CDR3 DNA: TGTGCCACTGCCCATCCAGGGCTCACAGATACGCAGTATTTT
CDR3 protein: CATAHPGLTDTQYF

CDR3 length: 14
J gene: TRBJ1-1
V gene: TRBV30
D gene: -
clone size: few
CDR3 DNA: TGTGCCTGGAGTGTATCGGGGGTGAACACTGAAGCTTTCTTT
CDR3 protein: CAWSVSGVNTEAFF

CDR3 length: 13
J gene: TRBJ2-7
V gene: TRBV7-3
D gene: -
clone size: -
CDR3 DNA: TGTGCCAGCAGCTTAAACCCCGGCTACGAGCAGTACTTC
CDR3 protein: CASSLNPGYEQYF

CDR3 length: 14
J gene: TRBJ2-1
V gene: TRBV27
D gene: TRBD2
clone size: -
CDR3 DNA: TGTGCCAGCAGTGACGGGACTAGCGGGAATGAGCAGTTCTTC
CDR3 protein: CASSDGTSGNEQFF

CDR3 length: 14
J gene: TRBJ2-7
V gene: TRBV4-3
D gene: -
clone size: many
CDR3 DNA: TGCGCCAGCAGCCAAGACAGGGCCGCCTACGAGCAGTACTTC
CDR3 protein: CASSQDRAAYEQYF

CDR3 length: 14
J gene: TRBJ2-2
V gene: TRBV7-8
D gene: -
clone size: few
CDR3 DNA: TGTGCCAGCAGCCCGACATACCCCCCCGGGGAGCTGTTTTTT
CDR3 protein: CASSPTYPPGELFF

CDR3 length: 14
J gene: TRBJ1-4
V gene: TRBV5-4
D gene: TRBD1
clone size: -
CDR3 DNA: TGTGCCAGCAGCACGGACAGGGGCTCTGAAAAACTGTTTTTT
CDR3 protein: CASSTDRGSEKLFF

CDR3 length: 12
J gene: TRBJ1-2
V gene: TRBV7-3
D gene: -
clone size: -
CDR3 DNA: TGTGCCAGCAGCTCAGACAGTTATGGCTACACCTTC
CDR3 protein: CASSSDSYGYTF

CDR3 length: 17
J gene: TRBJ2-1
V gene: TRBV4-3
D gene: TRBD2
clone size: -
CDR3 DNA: TGCGCCAGCAGCCAAGATACAGCAGCGGGGAGCTACAATGAGCAGTTCTTC
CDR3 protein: CASSQDTAAGSYNEQFF

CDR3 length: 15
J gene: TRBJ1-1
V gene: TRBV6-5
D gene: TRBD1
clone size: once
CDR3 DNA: TGTGCCAGCAGTCCACTCTGGACAGGTCGCACTGAAGCTTTCTTT
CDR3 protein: CASSPLWTGRTEAFF

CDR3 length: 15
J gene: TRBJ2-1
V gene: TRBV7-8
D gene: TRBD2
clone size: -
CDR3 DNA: TGTGCCAGCAGACTTACGGGGGGGGACTACAATGAGCAGTTCTTC
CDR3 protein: CASRLTGGDYNEQFF

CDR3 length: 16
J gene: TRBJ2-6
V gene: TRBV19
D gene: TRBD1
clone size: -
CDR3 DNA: TGTGCCAGTAGTGAAACCAGGGGGTTTGGGGCCAACGTCCTGACTTTC
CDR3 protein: CASSETRGFGANVLTF

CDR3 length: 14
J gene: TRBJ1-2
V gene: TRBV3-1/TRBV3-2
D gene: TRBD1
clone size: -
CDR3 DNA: TGTGCCAGCAGTCCGACCGGGACAGGGTCTGGCTACACCTTC
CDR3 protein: CASSPTGTGSGYTF

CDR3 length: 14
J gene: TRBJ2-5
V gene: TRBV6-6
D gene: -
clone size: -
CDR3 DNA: TGTGCCAGCTCAACAACTACCTTCCAAGAGACCCAGTACTTC
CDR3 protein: CASSTTTFQETQYF

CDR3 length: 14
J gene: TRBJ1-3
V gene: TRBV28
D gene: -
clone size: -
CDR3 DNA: TGTGCCAGCAGTTTATCCAGGGTGGGGAACACCATATATTTT
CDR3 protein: CASSLSRVGNTIYF

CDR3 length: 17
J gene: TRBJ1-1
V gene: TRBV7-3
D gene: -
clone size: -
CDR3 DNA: TGTGCCAGCAGCTTAAACGCGGGACGAATTGAGAGCACTGAAGCTTTCTTT
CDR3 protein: CASSLNAGRIESTEAFF

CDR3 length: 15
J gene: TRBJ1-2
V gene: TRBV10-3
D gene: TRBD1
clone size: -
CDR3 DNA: TGTGCCATCAGTGAGCCAGGGGGGTTTCGCTATGGCTACACCTTC
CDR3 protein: CAISEPGGFRYGYTF

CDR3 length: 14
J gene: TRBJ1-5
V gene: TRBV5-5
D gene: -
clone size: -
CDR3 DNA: TGTGCCAGCAGCTTGGGGGGGCAGTATCAGCCCCAGCATTTT
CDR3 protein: CASSLGGQYQPQHF

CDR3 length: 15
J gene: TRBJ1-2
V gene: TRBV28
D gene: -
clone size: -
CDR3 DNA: TGTGCCAGCAGGTTCCCGCCCCCAGGGATAAGTGGCTACACCTTC
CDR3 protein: CASRFPPPGISGYTF

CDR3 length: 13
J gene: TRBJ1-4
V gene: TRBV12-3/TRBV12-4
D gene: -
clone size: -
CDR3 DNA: TGTGCCAGCAGTCTCTACGGGGATGAAAAACTGTTTTTT
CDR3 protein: CASSLYGDEKLFF

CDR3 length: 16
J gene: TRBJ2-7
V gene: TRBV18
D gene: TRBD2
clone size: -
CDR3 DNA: TGTGCCAGCCTATATGGCGGGGGAGTACGCTACTACGAGCAGTACTTC
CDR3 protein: CASLYGGGVRYYEQYF

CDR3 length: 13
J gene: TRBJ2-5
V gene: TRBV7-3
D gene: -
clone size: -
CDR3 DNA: TGTGCCAGCAGCTGGGGACTTGGAGAGACCCAGTACTTC
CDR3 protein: CASSWGLGETQYF

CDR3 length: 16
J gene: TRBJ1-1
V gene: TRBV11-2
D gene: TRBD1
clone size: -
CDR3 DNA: TGTGCCAGCAGCACCTGGACCCGACAGGGTCGTACTGAAGCTTTCTTT
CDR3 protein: CASSTWTRQGRTEAFF

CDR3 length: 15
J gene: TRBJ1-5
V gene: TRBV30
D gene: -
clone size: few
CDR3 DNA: TGTGCCTGGAGTACGGGGACTTTGTTTACCGCGCCCCAGCATTTT
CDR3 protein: CAWSTGTLFTAPQHF

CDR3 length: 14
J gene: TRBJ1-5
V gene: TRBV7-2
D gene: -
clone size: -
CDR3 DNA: TGTGCCAGCAGCCACCCGGGGAACGGTCAGCCCCAGCATTTT
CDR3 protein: CASSHPGNGQPQHF